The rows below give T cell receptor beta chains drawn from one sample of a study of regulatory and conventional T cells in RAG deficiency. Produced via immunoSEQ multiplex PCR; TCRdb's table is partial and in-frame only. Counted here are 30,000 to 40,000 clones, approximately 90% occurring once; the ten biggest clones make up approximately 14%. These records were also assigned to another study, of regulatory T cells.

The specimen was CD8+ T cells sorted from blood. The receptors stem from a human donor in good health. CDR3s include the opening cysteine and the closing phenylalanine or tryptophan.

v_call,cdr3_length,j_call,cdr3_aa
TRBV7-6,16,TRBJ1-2,CASRGQDREGSYGYTF
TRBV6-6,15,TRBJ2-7,CASKSSGDRSYEQYF
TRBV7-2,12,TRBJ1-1,CASSTGQNEAFF
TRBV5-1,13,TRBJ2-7,CASSPSGNYEQYF
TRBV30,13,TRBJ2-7,CAWRPGPLGEQYF
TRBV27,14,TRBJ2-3,CASSLSGGSDTQYF
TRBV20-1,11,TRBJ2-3,CSARWEDTQYF
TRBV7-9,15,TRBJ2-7,CASSSGTTEGYEQYF
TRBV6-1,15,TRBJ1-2,CASSTVRGANYGYTF
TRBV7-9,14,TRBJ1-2,CASSSDREEYGYTF
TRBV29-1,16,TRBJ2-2,CSVLIAGGPNTGELFF
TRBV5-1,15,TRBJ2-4,CASSFADRGENIQYF
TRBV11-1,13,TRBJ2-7,CASSDLISYEQYF
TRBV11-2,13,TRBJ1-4,CASSSDRRTPGFF
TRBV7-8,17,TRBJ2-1,CASRDKDSGGYYNEQFF
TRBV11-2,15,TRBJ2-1,CASSLDVGLGNEQFF
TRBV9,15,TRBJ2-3,CASSVGASSTDTQYF
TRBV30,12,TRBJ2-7,CAWNRVSYEQYF
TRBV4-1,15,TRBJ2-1,CASSQRTSGVNEQFF
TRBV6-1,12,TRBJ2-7,CASSNGPYEQYF
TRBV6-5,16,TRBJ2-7,CASSYSGSGSSYEQYF
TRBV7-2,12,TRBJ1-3,CASSHSRGTIYF